These T cell receptor beta chains were read from a single sample in a study of memory CD4+ T cells and cytomegalovirus serostatus. Data came from immunoSEQ multiplex PCR; TCRdb stores just in-frame clones and leaves some out. The table lists about 75,000 clones, around four fifths of them singletons. The sample was memory CD4+ T cells from blood. These receptors were obtained from an adult in good health and CMV-seropositive. Both conserved end residues are part of each CDR3. The D gene is left open where the match is weak. Not every row has a clone size; where given, it reads once, few, many or a size class.

j_call d_call clone_size v_call cdr3_nt cdr3_aa
TRBJ2-2 NA once TRBV5-4 TGTGCCAGCAGCTTCCCCCCCGATGGGGGGCCGAACACCGGGGAGCTGTTTTTT CASSFPPDGGPNTGELFF
TRBJ1-1 NA few TRBV15 TGTGCCACCAGCAGAGTCAGGGCCAATGAAGCTTTCTTT CATSRVRANEAFF
TRBJ2-5 NA NA TRBV7-2 TGTGCCAGCAGCTTAGGATCGGCGGGCGAGACCCAGTACTTC CASSLGSAGETQYF
TRBJ1-4 NA NA TRBV28 TGTGCCAGCAGTTTCCCTCCTGGAGGTGAAAAACTGTTTTTT CASSFPPGGEKLFF
TRBJ1-6 TRBD1 few TRBV27 TGTGCCAGCAGTTTTGGCAGGGGGGGTAATTCACCCCTCCACTTT CASSFGRGGNSPLHF
TRBJ1-2 TRBD1 medium-sized TRBV18 TGTGCCAGCTCATTAACCGGGACAGAAGATGGCTACACCTTC CASSLTGTEDGYTF
TRBJ1-2 NA few TRBV6-1 TGTGCCAGCAGTGAATTAGGGGGAGCTAACTATGGCTACACCTTC CASSELGGANYGYTF
TRBJ1-1 NA NA TRBV5-1 TGCGCCAGCAGCGGCGGGACTCTGGGAAACACTGAAGCTTTCTTT CASSGGTLGNTEAFF
TRBJ2-5 NA NA TRBV5-1 TGCGCCAGCAGCGTGGCCCCTCTTGGCAGGGGCCCTCAAGAGACCCAGTACTTC CASSVAPLGRGPQETQYF
TRBJ1-1 NA few TRBV30 TGTGCCTGGAGTTATCGGCGGCCCATGAACACTGAAGCTTTCTTT CAWSYRRPMNTEAFF
TRBJ2-7 TRBD1 NA TRBV28 TGTGCCAGCAGTTTTCGGGACAGGGGCGAGCAGTACTTC CASSFRDRGEQYF
TRBJ1-3 NA NA TRBV10-3 TGTGCCATCAGTCCCAGGCCCTCTCGTGGAAACACCATATATTTT CAISPRPSRGNTIYF
TRBJ1-1 TRBD1 few TRBV2 TGTGCCAGCAGAGAGGACAGGGGGCTCTCTGAAGCTTTCTTT CASREDRGLSEAFF
TRBJ1-1 NA NA TRBV29-1 TGCAGCGTTTCAGCCGGAAATATGAACACTGAAGCTTTCTTT CSVSAGNMNTEAFF
TRBJ2-1 NA NA TRBV2 TGTGCCAGCAGTGACTACGAGCAGTTCTTC CASSDYEQFF
TRBJ1-4 NA NA TRBV23-1 TGCGCCAGCAGTCAATCGCGGGTGAGGAGCGAAAAACTGTTTTTT CASSQSRVRSEKLFF
TRBJ1-1 TRBD1 NA TRBV19 TGTGCCAGTAGTAACGACAGGGGGTGGGACACTGAAGCTTTCTTT CASSNDRGWDTEAFF
TRBJ1-5 NA NA TRBV18 TGTGCCAGCTCACCGGCAGGGGTCGATCAGCCCCAGCATTTT CASSPAGVDQPQHF
TRBJ2-3 TRBD2 NA TRBV2 TGTGCCAGAGCGGGGCTCACAGATACGCAGTATTTT CARAGLTDTQYF
TRBJ1-5 NA NA TRBV7-6 TGTGCCAGCAGCCTGGGACGGAGCAATCAGCCCCAGCATTTT CASSLGRSNQPQHF